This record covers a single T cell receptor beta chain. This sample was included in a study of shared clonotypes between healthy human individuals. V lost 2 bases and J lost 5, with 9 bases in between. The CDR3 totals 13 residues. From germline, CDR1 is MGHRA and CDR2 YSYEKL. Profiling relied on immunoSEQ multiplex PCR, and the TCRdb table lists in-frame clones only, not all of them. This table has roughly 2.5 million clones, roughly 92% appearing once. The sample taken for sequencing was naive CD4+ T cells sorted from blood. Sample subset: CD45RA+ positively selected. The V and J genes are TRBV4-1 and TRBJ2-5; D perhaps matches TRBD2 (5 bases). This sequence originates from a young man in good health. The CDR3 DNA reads TGCGCCAGCAGCCAATCCGGGATGGAGACCCAGTACTTC. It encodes CASSQSGMETQYF.